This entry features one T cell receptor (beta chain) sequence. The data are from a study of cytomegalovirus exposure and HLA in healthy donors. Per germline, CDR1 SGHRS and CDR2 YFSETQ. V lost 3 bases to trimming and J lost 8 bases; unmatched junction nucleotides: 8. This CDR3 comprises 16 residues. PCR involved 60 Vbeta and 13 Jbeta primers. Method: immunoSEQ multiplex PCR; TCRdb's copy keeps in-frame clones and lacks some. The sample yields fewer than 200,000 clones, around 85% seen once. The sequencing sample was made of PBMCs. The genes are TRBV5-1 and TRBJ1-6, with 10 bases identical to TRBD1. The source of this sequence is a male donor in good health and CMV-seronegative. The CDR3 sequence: CASSSSGTGEDSPLHF. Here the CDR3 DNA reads TGCGCCAGCAGCTCGTCCGGGACAGGGGAGGATTCACCCCTCCACTTT.